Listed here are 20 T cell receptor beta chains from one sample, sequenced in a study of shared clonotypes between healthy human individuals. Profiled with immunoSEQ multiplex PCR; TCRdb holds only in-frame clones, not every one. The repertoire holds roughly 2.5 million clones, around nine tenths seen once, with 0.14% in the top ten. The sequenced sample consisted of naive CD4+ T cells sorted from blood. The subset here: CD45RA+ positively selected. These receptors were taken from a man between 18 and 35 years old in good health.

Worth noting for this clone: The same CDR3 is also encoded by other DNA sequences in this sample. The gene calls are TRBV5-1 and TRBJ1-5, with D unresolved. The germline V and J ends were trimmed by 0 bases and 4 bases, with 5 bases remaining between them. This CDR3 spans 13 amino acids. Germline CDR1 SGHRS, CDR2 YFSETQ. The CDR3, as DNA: TGCGCCAGCAGCTTGGCCGAGAATCAGCCCCAGCATTTT. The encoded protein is CASSLAENQPQHF.

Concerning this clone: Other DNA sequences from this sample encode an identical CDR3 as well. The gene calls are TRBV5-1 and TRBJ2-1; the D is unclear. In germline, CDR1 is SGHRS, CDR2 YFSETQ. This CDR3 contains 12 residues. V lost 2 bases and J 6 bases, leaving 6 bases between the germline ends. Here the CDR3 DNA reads TGCGCCAGCAGCTTCAGCTCCAATGAGCAGTTCTTC. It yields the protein CASSFSSNEQFF.

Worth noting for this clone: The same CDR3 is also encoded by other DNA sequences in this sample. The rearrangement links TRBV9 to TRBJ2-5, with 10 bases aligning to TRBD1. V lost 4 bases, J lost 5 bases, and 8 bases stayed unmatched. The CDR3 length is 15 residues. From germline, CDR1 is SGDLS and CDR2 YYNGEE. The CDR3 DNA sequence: TGTGCCAGCAGCCCCCAGACAGGGGGCCAGGAGACCCAGTACTTC. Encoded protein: CASSPQTGGQETQYF.

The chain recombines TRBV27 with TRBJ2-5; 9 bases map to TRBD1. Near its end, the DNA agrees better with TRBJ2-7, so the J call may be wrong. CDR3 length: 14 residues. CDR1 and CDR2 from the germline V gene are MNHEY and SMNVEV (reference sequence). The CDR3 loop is CASRPGTGNYEQYF. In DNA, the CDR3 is TGTGCCAGCCGTCCCGGGACAGGGAACTACGAGCAGTACTTC.

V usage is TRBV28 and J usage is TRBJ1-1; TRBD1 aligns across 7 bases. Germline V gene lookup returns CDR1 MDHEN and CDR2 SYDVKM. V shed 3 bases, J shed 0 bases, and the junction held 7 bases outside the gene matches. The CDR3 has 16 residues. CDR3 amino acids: CASSFQTGIMNTEAFF. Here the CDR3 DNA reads TGTGCCAGCAGTTTTCAGACAGGGATCATGAACACTGAAGCTTTCTTT.

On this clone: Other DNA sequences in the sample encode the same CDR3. Written as DNA, the CDR3 is TGTGCCAGTAGCAGGACGGGCTCTGGAAACACCATATATTTT. It codes for CASSRTGSGNTIYF. The genes are TRBV19 and TRBJ1-3; D is uncertain. Trimming shortened V by 6 bases and J by 0 bases, and 9 bases separated the two germline ends. CDR1 and CDR2 from the germline V gene are LNHDA and SQIVND (reference sequence). The CDR3 is made up of 14 amino acids.

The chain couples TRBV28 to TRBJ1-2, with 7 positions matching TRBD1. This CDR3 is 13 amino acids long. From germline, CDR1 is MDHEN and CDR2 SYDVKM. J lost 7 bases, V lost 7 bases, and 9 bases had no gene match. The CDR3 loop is CASKAGGIGGYTF. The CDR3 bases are TGTGCCAGCAAAGCAGGGGGGATTGGTGGCTACACCTTC.

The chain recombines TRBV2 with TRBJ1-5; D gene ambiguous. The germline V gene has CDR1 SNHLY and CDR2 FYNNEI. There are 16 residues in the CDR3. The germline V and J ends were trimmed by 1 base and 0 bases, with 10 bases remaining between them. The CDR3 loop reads CASSEVGLYSNQPQHF. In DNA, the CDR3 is TGTGCCAGCAGTGAAGTCGGACTTTATAGCAATCAGCCCCAGCATTTT.

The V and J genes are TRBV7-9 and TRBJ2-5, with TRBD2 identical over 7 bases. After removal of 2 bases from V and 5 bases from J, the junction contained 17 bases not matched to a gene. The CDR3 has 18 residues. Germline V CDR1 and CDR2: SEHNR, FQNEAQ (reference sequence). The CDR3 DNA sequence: TGTGCCAGCAGCTTAACAACCGAAGGAAATACCGGGGGGGAGACCCAGTACTTC. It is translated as CASSLTTEGNTGGETQYF.

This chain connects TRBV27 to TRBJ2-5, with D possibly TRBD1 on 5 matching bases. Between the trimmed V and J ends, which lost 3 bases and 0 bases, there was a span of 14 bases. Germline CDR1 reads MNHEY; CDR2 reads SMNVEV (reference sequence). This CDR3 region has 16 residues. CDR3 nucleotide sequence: TGTGCCAGCAGTTTCCGGGCAGGGTTTTACCAAGAGACCCAGTACTTC. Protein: CASSFRAGFYQETQYF.

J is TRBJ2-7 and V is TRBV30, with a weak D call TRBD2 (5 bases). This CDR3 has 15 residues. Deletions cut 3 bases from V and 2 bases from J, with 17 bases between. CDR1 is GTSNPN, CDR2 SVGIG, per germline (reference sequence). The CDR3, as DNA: TGTGCCTGGAGCTTACTCGCGGGTTCTGCCTACGAGCAGTACTTC. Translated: CAWSLLAGSAYEQYF.

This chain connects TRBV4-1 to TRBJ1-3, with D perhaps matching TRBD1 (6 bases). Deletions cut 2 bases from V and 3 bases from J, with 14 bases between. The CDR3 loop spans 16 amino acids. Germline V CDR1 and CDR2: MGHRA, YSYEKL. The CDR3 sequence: CASSQFGQGIGNTIYF. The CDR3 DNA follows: TGCGCCAGCAGCCAATTTGGGCAGGGGATTGGAAACACCATATATTTT.

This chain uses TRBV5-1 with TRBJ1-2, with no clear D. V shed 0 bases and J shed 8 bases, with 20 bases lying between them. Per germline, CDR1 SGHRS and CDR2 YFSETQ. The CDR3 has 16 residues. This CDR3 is CASSLEGLGPIGGYTF. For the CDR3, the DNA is TGCGCCAGCAGCTTGGAGGGCCTTGGGCCTATCGGAGGCTACACCTTC.

The chain's CDR3 is CATTIDAYEQYF. In DNA, the CDR3 is TGTGCCACCACGATAGACGCCTACGAGCAGTACTTC. The chain combines TRBV6-1 with TRBJ2-7; unclear D gene. Trimming pared 10 bases from V and 2 bases from J, leaving 12 bases between. The CDR3 consists of 12 residues. Germline V gene sequence: CDR1 MNHNS, CDR2 SASEGT.

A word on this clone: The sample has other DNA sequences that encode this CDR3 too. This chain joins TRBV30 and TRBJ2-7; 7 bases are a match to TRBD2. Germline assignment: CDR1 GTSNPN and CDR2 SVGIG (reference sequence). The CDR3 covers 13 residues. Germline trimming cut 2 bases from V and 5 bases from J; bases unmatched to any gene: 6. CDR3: CAWSRGGRDEQYF. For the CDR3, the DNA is TGTGCCTGGAGTCGAGGAGGGAGGGACGAGCAGTACTTC.

CDR3 sequence: CASSPTAGAYEQYF. CDR3 DNA sequence: TGTGCCAGCTCACCGACGGCAGGCGCCTACGAGCAGTACTTC. This chain uses TRBV18 with TRBJ2-7; D uncertain. The CDR3 is made up of 14 amino acids. Deletions cut 3 bases from V and 2 bases from J, with 11 bases between. Germline V gene sequence: CDR1 KGHSH, CDR2 LQKENI.

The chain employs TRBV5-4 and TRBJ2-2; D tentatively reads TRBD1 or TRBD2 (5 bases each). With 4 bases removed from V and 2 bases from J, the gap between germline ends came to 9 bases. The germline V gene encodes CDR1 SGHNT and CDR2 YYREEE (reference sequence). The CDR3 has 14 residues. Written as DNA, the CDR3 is TGTGCCAGCAGCCGGGACGGCAACACCGGGGAGCTGTTTTTT. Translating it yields CASSRDGNTGELFF.

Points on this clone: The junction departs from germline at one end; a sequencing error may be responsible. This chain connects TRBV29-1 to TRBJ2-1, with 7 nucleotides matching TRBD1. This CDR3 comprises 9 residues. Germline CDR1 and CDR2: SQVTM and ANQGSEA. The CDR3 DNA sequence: TGCAGCGTCGACAGGGTCGGGATCTTC. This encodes CSVDRVGIF.

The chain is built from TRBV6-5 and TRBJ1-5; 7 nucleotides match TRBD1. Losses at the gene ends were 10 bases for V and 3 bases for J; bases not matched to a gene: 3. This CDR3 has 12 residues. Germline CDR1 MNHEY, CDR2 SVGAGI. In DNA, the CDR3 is TGTGCCACGGGACAGACCAATCAGCCCCAGCATTTT. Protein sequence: CATGQTNQPQHF.

In DNA form, the CDR3 reads TGTGCCAGTAGCCAGACCGGGACCATCTACGAGCAGTACTTC. Translation: CASSQTGTIYEQYF. This chain joins TRBV19 and TRBJ2-7; the D call may be TRBD1 or TRBD2 (5 bases each). Germline V gene data show CDR1 as LNHDA and CDR2 as SQIVND (reference sequence). CDR3 length: 14 residues. V lost 6 bases, J lost 3 bases, and 15 bases lay in between.